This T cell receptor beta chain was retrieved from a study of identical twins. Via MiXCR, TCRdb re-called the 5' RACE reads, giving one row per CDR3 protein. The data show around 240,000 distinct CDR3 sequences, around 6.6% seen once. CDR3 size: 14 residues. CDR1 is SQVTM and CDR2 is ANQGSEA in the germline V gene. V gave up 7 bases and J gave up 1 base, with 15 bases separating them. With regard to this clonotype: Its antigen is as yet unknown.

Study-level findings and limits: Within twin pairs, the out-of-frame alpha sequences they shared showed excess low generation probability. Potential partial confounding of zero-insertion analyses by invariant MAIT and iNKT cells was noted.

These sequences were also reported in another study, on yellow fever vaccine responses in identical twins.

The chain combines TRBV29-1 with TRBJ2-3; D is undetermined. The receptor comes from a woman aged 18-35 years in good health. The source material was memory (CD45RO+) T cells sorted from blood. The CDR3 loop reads CSARIQRGTDTQYF. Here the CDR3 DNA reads TGCAGCGCAAGAATCCAGAGAGGCACAGATACGCAGTATTTT.